The entry that follows covers one T cell receptor (beta chain) sequence. This receptor's antigen is unknown. No quality values exist for individual bases; no much larger clone is one base distant. V is pared back by 1 base and J by 6 bases, with 19 bases lying between the germline termini. From the cysteine through the phenylalanine, the CDR3 covers 17 amino acids. The CDR3 DNA has 51 bases and is translated from base 1. The germline V gene specifies MGHRA as CDR1 and YSYEKL as CDR2. Libraries were prepared through PCR. Sequenced using an Illumina HiSeq 2500. TCR library preparation used molecular barcoding, with unique molecular identifiers applied to normalize quantification of the TCRbeta repertoire. TCRdb itself trimmed the public reads at Q25 with fastp, ran MiXCR and retained productive beta chains. All rows with the same CDR3 protein become a single entry with the most common DNA and genes. Within this sample are around 270,000 distinct CDR3 sequences, with over 7% of them counted one time only. About 8.2% of the sample is taken by the ten largest.

The data derive from a study of T-cell reconstitution after alpha-beta-depleted transplantation in children (dated by TCRdb to 2016 to 2017). Background for the entire study: Using TCR repertoire profiling, the study quantitatively followed how T-cell immune reconstitution unfolded in children after TCRalphabeta/CD19-depleted allogeneic hematopoietic cell transplantation. General study outcomes and caveats: Apparently early alphabetaT-cell count recovery about two months after transplant reportedly relied on only several hundred rapidly expanded clones derived from non-depleted graft cells. In some patients, high TCRbeta diversity at day 60 was attributed to recipient T cells and intrathymic progenitors that had survived conditioning. The frequencies of hyperexpanded clones fell over the following months, and after one year, T-cell counts and TCRbeta diversity were mostly attributed to newly produced T cells.

Read against the paper, the sample's treatment or condition label means: allogeneic hematopoietic cell transplantation with graft depleted of TCRalphabeta T cells and CD19 B cells. The children who served as transplant recipients had been given grafts of TCRalphabeta/CD19-depleted allogeneic hematopoietic cells. The receptor was derived from a female patient aged 2 to 10 who had a stem cell transplant for Fanconi anemia, so the T cells may come from the graft donor. The sequence joins TRBV4-1 to TRBJ2-1; possibly the D gene is TRBD2, per 5 matching bases. Material: peripheral blood, obtained 360 days after TCRalphabeta/CD19-depleted stem cell transplant. The CDR3 region has the sequence CASSQVIRGLAINEQFF. The sequenced DNA is TGCGCCAGCAGCCAAGTAATCCGTGGGTTAGCGATCAATGAGCAGTTCTTC.